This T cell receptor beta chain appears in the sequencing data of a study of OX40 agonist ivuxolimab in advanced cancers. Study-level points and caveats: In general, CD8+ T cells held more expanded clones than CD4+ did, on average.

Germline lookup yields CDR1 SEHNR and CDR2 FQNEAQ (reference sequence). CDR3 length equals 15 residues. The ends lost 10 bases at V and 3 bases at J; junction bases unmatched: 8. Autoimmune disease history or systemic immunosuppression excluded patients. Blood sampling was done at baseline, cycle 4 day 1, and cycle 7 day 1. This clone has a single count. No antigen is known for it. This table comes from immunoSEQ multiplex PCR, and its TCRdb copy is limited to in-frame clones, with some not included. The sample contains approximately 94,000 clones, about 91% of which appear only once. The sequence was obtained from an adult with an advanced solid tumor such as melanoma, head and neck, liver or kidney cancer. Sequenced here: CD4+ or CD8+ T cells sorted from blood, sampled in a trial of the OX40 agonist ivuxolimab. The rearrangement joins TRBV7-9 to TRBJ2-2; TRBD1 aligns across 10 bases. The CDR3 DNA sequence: TGTGCCACTTCCGGGACAGGGGAACACACCGGGGAGCTGTTTTTT. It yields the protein CATSGTGEHTGELFF.